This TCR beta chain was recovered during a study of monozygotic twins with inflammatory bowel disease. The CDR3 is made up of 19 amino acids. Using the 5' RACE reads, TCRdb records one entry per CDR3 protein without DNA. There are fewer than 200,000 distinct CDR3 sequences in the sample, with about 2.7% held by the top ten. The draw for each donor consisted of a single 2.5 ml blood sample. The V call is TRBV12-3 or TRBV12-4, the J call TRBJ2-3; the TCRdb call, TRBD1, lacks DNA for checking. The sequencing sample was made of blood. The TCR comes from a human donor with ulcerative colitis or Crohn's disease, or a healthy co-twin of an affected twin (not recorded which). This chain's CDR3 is CASSPGTWTTADSTDTQYF.